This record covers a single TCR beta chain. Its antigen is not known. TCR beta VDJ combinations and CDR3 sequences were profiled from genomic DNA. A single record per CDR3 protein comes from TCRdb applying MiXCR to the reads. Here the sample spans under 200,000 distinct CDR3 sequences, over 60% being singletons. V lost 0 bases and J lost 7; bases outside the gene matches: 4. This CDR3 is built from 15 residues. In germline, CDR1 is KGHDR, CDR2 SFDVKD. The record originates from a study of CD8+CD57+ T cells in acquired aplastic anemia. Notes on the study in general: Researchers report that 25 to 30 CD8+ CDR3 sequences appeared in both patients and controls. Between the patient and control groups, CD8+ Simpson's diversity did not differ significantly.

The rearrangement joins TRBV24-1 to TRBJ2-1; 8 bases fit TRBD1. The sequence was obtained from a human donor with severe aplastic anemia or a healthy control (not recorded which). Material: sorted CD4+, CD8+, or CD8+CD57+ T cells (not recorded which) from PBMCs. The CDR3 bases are TGTGCCACCAGTGATTTGACAGGGGGTGGTAATGAGCAGTTCTTC. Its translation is CATSDLTGGGNEQFF.